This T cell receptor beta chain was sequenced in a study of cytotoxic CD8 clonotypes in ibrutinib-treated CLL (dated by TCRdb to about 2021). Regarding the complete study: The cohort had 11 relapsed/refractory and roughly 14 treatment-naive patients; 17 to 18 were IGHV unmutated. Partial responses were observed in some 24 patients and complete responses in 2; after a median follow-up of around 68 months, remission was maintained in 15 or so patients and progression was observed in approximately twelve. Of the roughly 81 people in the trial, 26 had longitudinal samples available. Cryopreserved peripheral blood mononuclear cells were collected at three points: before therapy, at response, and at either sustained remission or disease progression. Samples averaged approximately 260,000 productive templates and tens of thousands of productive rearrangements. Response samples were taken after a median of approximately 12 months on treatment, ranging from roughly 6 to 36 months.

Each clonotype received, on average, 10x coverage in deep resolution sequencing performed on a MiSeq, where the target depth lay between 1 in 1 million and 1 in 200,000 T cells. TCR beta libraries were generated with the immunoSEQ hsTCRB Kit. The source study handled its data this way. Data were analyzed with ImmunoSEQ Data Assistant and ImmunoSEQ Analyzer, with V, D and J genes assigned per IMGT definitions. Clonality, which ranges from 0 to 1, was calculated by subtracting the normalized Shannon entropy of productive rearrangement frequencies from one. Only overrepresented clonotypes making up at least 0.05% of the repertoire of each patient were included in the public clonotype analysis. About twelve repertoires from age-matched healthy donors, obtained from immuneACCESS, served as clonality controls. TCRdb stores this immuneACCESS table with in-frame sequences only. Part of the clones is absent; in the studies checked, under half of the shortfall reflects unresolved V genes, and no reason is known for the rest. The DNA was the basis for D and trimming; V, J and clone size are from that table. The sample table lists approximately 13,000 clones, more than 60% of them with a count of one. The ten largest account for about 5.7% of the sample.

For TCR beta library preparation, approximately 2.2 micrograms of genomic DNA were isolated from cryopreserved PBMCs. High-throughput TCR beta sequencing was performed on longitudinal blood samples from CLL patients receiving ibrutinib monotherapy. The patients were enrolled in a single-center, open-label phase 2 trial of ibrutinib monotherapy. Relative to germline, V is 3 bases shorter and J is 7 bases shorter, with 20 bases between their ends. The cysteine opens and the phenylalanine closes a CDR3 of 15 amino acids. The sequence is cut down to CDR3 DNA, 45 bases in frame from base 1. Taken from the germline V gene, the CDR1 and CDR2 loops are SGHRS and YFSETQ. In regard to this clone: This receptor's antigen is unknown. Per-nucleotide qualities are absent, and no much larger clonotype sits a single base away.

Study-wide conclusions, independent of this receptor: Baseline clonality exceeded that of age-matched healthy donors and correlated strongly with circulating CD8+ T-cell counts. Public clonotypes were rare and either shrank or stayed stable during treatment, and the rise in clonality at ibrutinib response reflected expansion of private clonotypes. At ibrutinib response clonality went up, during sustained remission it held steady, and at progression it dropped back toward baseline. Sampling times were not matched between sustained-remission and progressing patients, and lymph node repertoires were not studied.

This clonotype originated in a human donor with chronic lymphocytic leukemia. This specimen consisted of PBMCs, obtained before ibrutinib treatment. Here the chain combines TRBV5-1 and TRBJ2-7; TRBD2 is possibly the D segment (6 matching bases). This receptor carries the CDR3 CASSSNGGDRWEQYF. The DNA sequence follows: TGCGCCAGCAGCTCCAACGGAGGGGACCGCTGGGAGCAGTACTTC.